One and the same sample provided the 9 T cell receptor beta chains below, sequenced in a study of cytomegalovirus exposure and HLA in healthy donors. Amplification used 60 Vbeta primers and 13 Jbeta primers. Libraries were prepared by immunoSEQ multiplex PCR; TCRdb keeps only in-frame clonotypes and omits some of them. The table lists roughly 55,000 clones, with 9.5% to 12% in the top ten. Sample: PBMCs. The receptors stem from a woman aged 45-65 years in good health and CMV-seropositive.

V and J are TRBV2 and TRBJ2-7; D not resolved. The CDR3 has 13 amino acids. Germline V gene lookup returns CDR1 SNHLY and CDR2 FYNNEI. V lost 2 bases to trimming and J lost 2 bases, with 7 bases between them. The CDR3 is CASSEQVTYEQYF. DNA for the CDR3: TGTGCCAGCAGTGAACAGGTCACCTACGAGCAGTACTTC.

The gene calls are TRBV5-4 and TRBJ2-7; 8 nucleotides align to TRBD2. The CDR3 length is 14 residues. Germline CDR1 reads SGHNT; CDR2 reads YYREEE (reference sequence). The trim removed 4 bases at V and 2 bases at J, leaving 5 bases unmatched. The CDR3 nucleotides are TGTGCCAGCAGCGCGGGACTAGTCCCCTACGAGCAGTACTTC. Protein sequence: CASSAGLVPYEQYF.

The chain links TRBV9 to TRBJ1-4, with 10 bases that match TRBD1. V trimming: 2 bases; J trimming: 4 bases; junction bases outside the gene matches: 2. Germline V gene lookup returns CDR1 SGDLS and CDR2 YYNGEE. CDR3 length: 15 amino acids. The CDR3 is CASSVRTGGNEKLFF. The DNA of the CDR3 is TGTGCCAGCAGCGTCAGGACAGGGGGTAATGAAAAACTGTTTTTT.

The chain recombines TRBV5-1 with TRBJ1-2; 10 nucleotides match TRBD1. The V segment lost 2 bases and the J segment 7 bases; nucleotides outside the gene matches: 5. This CDR3 contains 14 residues. Per germline, CDR1 SGHRS and CDR2 YFSETQ. The CDR3 is CASSFDRGQGGYTF. The CDR3, as DNA: TGCGCCAGCAGCTTCGACAGGGGGCAGGGTGGCTACACCTTC.

V is TRBV7-2 and J is TRBJ1-5; TRBD1 matches 7 bases. Unmatched junction bases numbered 6, after V lost 5 bases and J lost 2 bases. Germline CDR1 and CDR2: SGHTA and FQGNSA. The CDR3 runs to 15 residues. The CDR3 loop is CASSKGAIGNQPQHF. In DNA form, the CDR3 reads TGTGCCAGCAGCAAGGGGGCAATTGGCAATCAGCCCCAGCATTTT.

The chain combines TRBV2 with TRBJ1-4; D is unclear. V dropped 4 bases and J dropped 8 bases, with 5 bases sitting between them. Germline V gene lookup returns CDR1 SNHLY and CDR2 FYNNEI. This CDR3 spans 11 amino acids. In nucleotides, the CDR3 is TGTGCCAGCAGTGGTGGCGAAAAACTGTTTTTT. Amino acid sequence: CASSGGEKLFF.

The chain links TRBV10-1 to TRBJ2-1; D may be TRBD1 (5 bases). There are 16 residues in the CDR3. The V gene's germline CDR1 is WNHNN and CDR2 SYGVQD (reference sequence). V dropped 2 bases and J dropped 0 bases, with 11 bases sitting between them. CDR3 sequence reads: CASSEPDTSSYNEQFF. As DNA, the CDR3 is TGCGCCAGCAGTGAGCCGGACACAAGCTCCTACAATGAGCAGTTCTTC.

This rearrangement joins TRBV10-3 to TRBJ2-1; 9 bases fit TRBD2. CDR1 is ENHRY and CDR2 is SYGVKD in the germline V gene. Trimming took 2 bases from V and 8 from J; bases not matched to a gene: 7. The CDR3 is 15 residues long. In DNA form, the CDR3 reads TGTGCCATCAGTGAGGAGCGGGAGGACAACGATGAGCAGTTCTTC. The encoded protein is CAISEEREDNDEQFF.

This chain links TRBV5-1 with TRBJ1-4; 7 bases match TRBD1. Per the germline V gene, CDR1 is SGHRS and CDR2 is YFSETQ. This CDR3 is 18 amino acids long. Germline trimming cut 4 bases from V and 7 bases from J; bases unmatched to any gene: 19. CDR3 in amino acids: CASSVFDRARLPAEKLFF. Here the CDR3 DNA reads TGCGCCAGCAGCGTGTTCGACAGGGCGAGGCTCCCTGCTGAAAAACTGTTTTTT. Combining the CDR3 with reference TRBV5-1 and TRBJ1-4 gives the whole variable domain KAGVTQTPRYLIKTRGQQVTLSCSPISGHRSVSWYQQTPGQGLQFLFEYFSETQRNKGNFPGRFSGRQFSNSRSEMNVSTLELGDSALYLCASSVFDRARLPAEKLFFGSGTQLSVL.